This T cell receptor beta chain was observed in a study of T cells in Graves' hyperthyroidism and ophthalmopathy. RNA transcripts were the template for amplifying TCR beta CDR3 regions. RT-PCR in the first round (using the HTBI primer set) targeted the TCR CDR3. In TCRdb, the multiplex PCR reads were re-called with MiXCR into one record per CDR3 protein. The repertoire consists of 600,000 to 700,000 distinct CDR3 sequences, with about 14% occurring once and the leading ten covering around 4.5%. Trimming removed 0 bases from V and 2 bases from J; junction bases left unmatched: 12. Germline assignment: CDR1 ENHRY and CDR2 SYGVKD. There are 19 residues in the CDR3.

V is TRBV10-3 and J is TRBJ1-5; 8 bases align to TRBD1. This clonotype was obtained from a woman between 35 and 50 years old with Graves' ophthalmopathy. What was sequenced was blood. The CDR3 protein is CAISESGQGWGIGNQPQHF. CDR3 nucleotides: TGTGCCATCAGTGAGTCTGGACAGGGTTGGGGTATCGGCAATCAGCCCCAGCATTTT.